Shown below are 20 T cell receptor beta chains from a single sample sequenced in a study of shared clonotypes between healthy human individuals. Method: immunoSEQ multiplex PCR; TCRdb's copy keeps in-frame clones and lacks some. Among 2.3 million or so clones, over 90% were seen once, and the ten largest hold 0.35% to 0.5%. The sequenced material came from naive CD4+ T cells from PBMCs. Indicated subset: CD45RA+ positively selected. These receptor sequences come from a man younger than 30 in good health. Some clones in this sample may be carry-over from other donors' samples.

The chain uses TRBV7-2 and TRBJ2-7; no clear D. The V gene lost 5 bases and the J gene lost 5 bases, with 10 bases spanning the gap. From germline, CDR1 is SGHTA and CDR2 FQGNSA. This CDR3 contains 12 residues. CDR3 nucleotides: TGTGCCAGCAGCCGAAGGAGTAACGAGCAGTACTTC. It codes for CASSRRSNEQYF.

V gene TRBV7-9 combines with J gene TRBJ1-4; no firm D call. The CDR3 extends over 16 amino acids. The V end lost 3 bases, the J end lost 8 bases, and 19 bases lay between the germline ends. Germline CDR1 SEHNR, CDR2 FQNEAQ (reference sequence). CDR3 protein: CASSFPPSAIREKLFF. In DNA, the CDR3 is TGTGCCAGCAGCTTCCCTCCTAGCGCTATAAGGGAAAAACTGTTTTTT.

This chain uses TRBV7-2 with TRBJ1-3, with 10 bases matching TRBD1. Germline CDR1 is SGHTA and CDR2 is FQGNSA. The CDR3 has 17 amino acids. The ends lost 1 base at V and 3 bases at J; junction bases unmatched: 6. CDR3 loop: CASSLGATGGSGNTIYF. In DNA, the CDR3 is TGTGCCAGCAGCTTAGGCGCGACAGGGGGCAGTGGAAACACCATATATTTT.

For this clone: Other DNA sequences in this specimen translate into the identical CDR3. The rearrangement links TRBV7-2 to TRBJ1-5; D possibly corresponds to TRBD1 (5 bases). The CDR3 runs 13 residues. V lost 5 bases and J lost 4, with 9 bases in between. Per the germline V gene, CDR1 is SGHTA and CDR2 is FQGNSA. This CDR3 reads CASSPGTNQPQHF. The CDR3 nucleotides read TGTGCCAGCAGCCCCGGGACTAATCAGCCCCAGCATTTT.

The rearrangement joins TRBV28 to TRBJ1-4; perhaps TRBD1 as D (5 bases). The CDR3 length is 13 residues. Trimming removed 7 bases at V and 3 bases at J, with 9 bases between. The germline V gene has CDR1 MDHEN and CDR2 SYDVKM. The CDR3 is CASKRGPNEKLFF. The DNA for the CDR3 is TGTGCCAGCAAGAGGGGCCCTAATGAAAAACTGTTTTTT.

This clone showed up just once. The gene calls are TRBV11-3 and TRBJ1-1; D remains ambiguous. The CDR3 totals 15 residues. Germline assignment: CDR1 SGHNT and CDR2 YENEEA. Trimming pared 4 bases from V and 1 base from J, leaving 13 bases between. CDR3 region: CASSSRQAPNTEAFF. DNA for the CDR3: TGTGCCAGCAGCTCACGGCAGGCCCCGAACACTGAAGCTTTCTTT.

V is TRBV7-2 and J is TRBJ2-2; D call uncertain. The V gene's germline CDR1 is SGHTA and CDR2 FQGNSA. This CDR3 spans 14 amino acids. The V end was cut by 3 bases, the J end by 3 bases, with 8 bases between. The CDR3 region has the DNA TGTGCCAGCAGCTTGGCTGGGGACACCGGGGAGCTGTTTTTT. Protein product: CASSLAGDTGELFF. Variable domain in full (rest from reference TRBV7-2 and TRBJ2-2): GAGVSQSPSNKVTEKGKDVELRCDPISGHTALYWYRQSLGQGLEFLIYFQGNSAPDKSGLPSDRFSAERTGGSVSTLTIQRTQQEDSAVYLCASSLAGDTGELFFGEGSRLTVL.

J is TRBJ2-1 and V is TRBV14, with 8 bases fitting TRBD2. CDR3 length equals 15 residues. CDR1 is SGHDN and CDR2 is FVKESK in the germline V gene. V was clipped by 4 bases and J by 4 bases; unmatched bases: 6. CDR3 DNA: TGTGCCAGCAGCCCAATTAGCGGGATATACAATGAGCAGTTCTTC. Residues: CASSPISGIYNEQFF.

The chain joins TRBV7-8 to TRBJ2-7; TRBD2 matches 9 bases. The CDR3 has 16 residues. The V gene end was trimmed by 1 base and the J gene end by 2 bases; junction bases not matched to a gene: 6. CDR1 and CDR2 from the germline V gene are SGHVS and FQNEAQ. The CDR3 spells CASSLVPSGTPYEQYF. The CDR3 nucleotides are TGTGCCAGCAGCTTAGTGCCTAGCGGGACCCCCTACGAGCAGTACTTC.

The V gene is TRBV5-8, the J gene TRBJ2-7; the match to TRBD1 covers 8 bases. Trimming took 5 bases from V and 12 from J; bases not matched to a gene: 4. CDR3 length: 10 amino acids. CDR1 is SGHTS, CDR2 YDEGEE, per germline. CDR3 protein: CASRTGTGYF. The DNA for the CDR3 is TGTGCCAGCAGAACCGGGACAGGGTACTTC.

The rearrangement joins TRBV7-2 to TRBJ2-1; 8 nucleotides agree with TRBD2. Looked up from germline, CDR1 is SGHTA and CDR2 is FQGNSA. The V gene end was trimmed by 3 bases and the J gene end by 6 bases; junction bases not matched to a gene: 10. The CDR3 consists of 16 residues. As DNA, the CDR3 is TGTGCCAGCAGCTTGCCCGGGACTAGTCAATCCAATGAGCAGTTCTTC. This encodes CASSLPGTSQSNEQFF.

The chain recombines TRBV5-6 with TRBJ2-4; D not resolved. Trimming shortened V by 1 base and J by 6 bases, and 14 bases separated the two germline ends. Per germline, CDR1 SGHDT and CDR2 YYEEEE. The CDR3 has 15 amino acids. CDR3 DNA: TGTGCCAGCAGCTTGCCCCAGGATGTTCCAAACATTCAGTACTTC. It encodes CASSLPQDVPNIQYF.

J is TRBJ2-7 and V is TRBV7-2, with D perhaps given as TRBD1 or TRBD2 (6 bases each). Germline CDR1 and CDR2: SGHTA and FQGNSA. The V gene lost 6 bases and the J gene lost 3 bases, with 12 bases spanning the gap. This CDR3 is 13 amino acids long. In nucleotides, the CDR3 is TGTGCCAGCAGTGGGGGGCCAAGCTACGAGCAGTACTTC. Protein product: CASSGGPSYEQYF. Supplemented by reference TRBV7-2 and TRBJ2-7, the full variable domain reads GAGVSQSPSNKVTEKGKDVELRCDPISGHTALYWYRQSLGQGLEFLIYFQGNSAPDKSGLPSDRFSAERTGGSVSTLTIQRTQQEDSAVYLCASSGGPSYEQYFGPGTRLTVT.

J is TRBJ2-7 and V is TRBV28; D gene uncertain. Per germline, CDR1 MDHEN and CDR2 SYDVKM. With 6 bases removed from V and 3 bases from J, the gap between germline ends came to 12 bases. There are 13 residues in the CDR3. CDR3 in amino acids: CASRPTALYEQYF. CDR3 nucleotide sequence: TGTGCCAGCAGGCCCACCGCCCTCTACGAGCAGTACTTC.

This sequence joins TRBV28 and TRBJ2-7, with TRBD2 matching 13 bases. The CDR3 length is 16 residues. Germline CDR1 and CDR2: MDHEN and SYDVKM. V lost 6 bases and J lost 2; bases outside the gene matches: 7. The CDR3 loop reads CASRGLAGVWTYEQYF. In DNA, the CDR3 is TGTGCCAGCAGAGGACTAGCGGGAGTTTGGACCTACGAGCAGTACTTC.

The chain joins TRBV28 to TRBJ1-5; a weak D match, TRBD1 (5 bases). CDR3 size: 15 residues. CDR1 and CDR2 from the germline V gene are MDHEN and SYDVKM. Trimming left V 6 bases short and J 1 base short, with 13 bases between. The CDR3 DNA reads TGTGCCAGCAGCGAGGGCGGGGCCAGCAATCAGCCCCAGCATTTT. Amino acid sequence: CASSEGGASNQPQHF. Using reference TRBV28 and TRBJ1-5 for the parts outside the CDR3, the full variable domain is DVKVTQSSRYLVKRTGEKVFLECVQDMDHENMFWYRQDPGLGLRLIYFSYDVKMKEKGDIPEGYSVSREKKERFSLILESASTNQTSMYLCASSEGGASNQPQHFGDGTRLSIL.

The chain combines TRBV27 with TRBJ2-3; D perhaps matches TRBD2 (5 bases). Trimming removed 4 bases from V and 9 bases from J, with 17 bases in between. This CDR3 has 14 residues. Looked up from germline, CDR1 is MNHEY and CDR2 is SMNVEV (reference sequence). Written as DNA, the CDR3 is TGTGCCAGCAGTTCCGTTCTTCGGGGAGAGACGCAGTATTTT. This encodes CASSSVLRGETQYF.

J is TRBJ2-1 and V is TRBV7-3, with 8 nucleotides matching TRBD2. The germline gives CDR1 SGHTA, CDR2 FQGTGA. This CDR3 is built from 16 residues. Unmatched junction bases numbered 10, after V lost 4 bases and J lost 5 bases. In DNA form, the CDR3 reads TGTGCCAGCAGCTACCAAGCGGGAGCGCTTGACAATGAGCAGTTCTTC. It codes for CASSYQAGALDNEQFF.

This chain links TRBV7-9 with TRBJ1-2, with D maybe TRBD1 (6 bases). Germline V gene sequence: CDR1 SEHNR, CDR2 FQNEAQ (reference sequence). The CDR3 is 16 amino acids. Between the trimmed V and J ends, which lost 5 bases and 0 bases, there was a span of 16 bases. The CDR3 DNA is TGTGCCAGCAGCATGCTTTTGGACAGCACTAACTATGGCTACACCTTC. Its protein is CASSMLLDSTNYGYTF.

The CDR3 here is CASRGQGQETQYF. CDR3 in DNA: TGTGCCAGTAGGGGACAGGGCCAAGAGACCCAGTACTTC. The V and J genes are TRBV6-5 and TRBJ2-5, with TRBD1 identical over 9 bases. The CDR3 sequence is 13 residues long. Trimming took 9 bases from V and 1 from J; bases not matched to a gene: 3. Looked up from germline, CDR1 is MNHEY and CDR2 is SVGAGI.